This T cell receptor beta chain was found in a study of blood T cell repertoires in COVID-19. Overall study context: Spain, Italy and the United States supplied samples that represented acute and convalescent COVID-19. PBMCs, B-cell-depleted T cells, or T cells provided the cDNA or gDNA that made up the material.

Original methodology: Estimated nucleated cell counts came from reference gene primer amplification. Some clones are missing from TCRdb's copy, which holds only in-frame ones; the method was immunoSEQ multiplex PCR. V and J calls and clone size follow that table, whereas D and trimming were derived from the DNA. The table shows 360,000 or so clones, with 85% to 90% occurring only once. With 4 bases removed from V and 6 bases from J, the gap between germline ends came to 12 bases. Germline-derived CDR1 and CDR2 are SQVTM and ANQGSEA. This CDR3 comprises 12 residues. Sequencing input: PBMCs or T cells enriched from blood (not recorded which). This TCR derives from a woman younger than 45 who had recovered from COVID-19. V is TRBV29-1 and J is TRBJ1-2; D is perhaps TRBD1 (5 bases). The CDR3 sequence: CSVGERGNGYTF. DNA for the CDR3: TGCAGCGTTGGGGAACGGGGGAATGGCTACACCTTC.